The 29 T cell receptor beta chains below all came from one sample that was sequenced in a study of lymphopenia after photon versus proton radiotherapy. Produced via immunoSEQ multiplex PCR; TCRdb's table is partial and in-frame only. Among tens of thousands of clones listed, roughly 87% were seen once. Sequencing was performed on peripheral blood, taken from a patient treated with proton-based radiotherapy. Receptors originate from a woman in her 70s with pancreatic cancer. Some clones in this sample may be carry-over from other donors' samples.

The chain's CDR3 is CASSLGGSQETQYF. The DNA of the CDR3 is TGCGCCAGCAGCTTGGGTGGCAGTCAAGAGACCCAGTACTTC. V and J are TRBV5-1 and TRBJ2-5; D is uncertain. The CDR3 contains 14 residues. Trimming removed 0 bases at V and 2 bases at J, with 8 bases between. Germline V gene lookup returns CDR1 SGHRS and CDR2 YFSETQ.

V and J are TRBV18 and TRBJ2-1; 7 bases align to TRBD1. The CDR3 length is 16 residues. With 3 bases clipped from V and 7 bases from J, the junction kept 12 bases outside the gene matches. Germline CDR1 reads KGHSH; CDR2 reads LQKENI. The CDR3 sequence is CASSPSDRDARNEQFF. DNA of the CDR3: TGTGCCAGCTCACCGTCAGACAGGGATGCAAGGAATGAGCAGTTCTTC.

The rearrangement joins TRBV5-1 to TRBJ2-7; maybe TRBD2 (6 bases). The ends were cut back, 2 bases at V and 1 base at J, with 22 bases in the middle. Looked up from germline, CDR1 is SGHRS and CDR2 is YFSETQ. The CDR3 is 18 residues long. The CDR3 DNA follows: TGCGCCAGCAGCTTTTCGGGCAATCCGGGAGACGGATCCTACGAGCAGTACTTC. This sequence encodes CASSFSGNPGDGSYEQYF.

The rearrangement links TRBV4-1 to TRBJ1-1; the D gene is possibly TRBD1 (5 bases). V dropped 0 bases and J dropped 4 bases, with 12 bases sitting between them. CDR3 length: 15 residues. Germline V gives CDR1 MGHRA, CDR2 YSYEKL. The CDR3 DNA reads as TGCGCCAGCAGCCAAGAACAGGCGGTGGGCACTGAAGCTTTCTTT. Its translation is CASSQEQAVGTEAFF.

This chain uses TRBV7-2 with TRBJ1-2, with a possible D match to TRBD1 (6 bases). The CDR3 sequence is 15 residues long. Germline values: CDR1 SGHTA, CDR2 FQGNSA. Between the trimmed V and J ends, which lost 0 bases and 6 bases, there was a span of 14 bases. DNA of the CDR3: TGTGCCAGCAGCTTAGCGGAAGCCGGGGGCCATGGCTACACCTTC. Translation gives CASSLAEAGGHGYTF.

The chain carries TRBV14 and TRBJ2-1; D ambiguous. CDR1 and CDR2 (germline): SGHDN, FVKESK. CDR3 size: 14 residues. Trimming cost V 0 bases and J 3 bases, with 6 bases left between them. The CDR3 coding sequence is TGTGCCAGCAGCCAAGATCAGTACTACAATGAGCAGTTCTTC. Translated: CASSQDQYYNEQFF. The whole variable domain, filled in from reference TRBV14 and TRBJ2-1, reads EAGVTQFPSHSVIEKGQTVTLRCDPISGHDNLYWYRRVMGKEIKFLLHFVKESKQDESGMPNNRFLAERTGGTYSTLKVQPAELEDSGVYFCASSQDQYYNEQFFGPGTRLTVL.

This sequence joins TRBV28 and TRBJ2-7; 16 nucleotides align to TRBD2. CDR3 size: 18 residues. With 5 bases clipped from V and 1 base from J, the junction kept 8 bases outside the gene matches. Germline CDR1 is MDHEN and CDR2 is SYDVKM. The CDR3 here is CASSKGTSGRAESYEQYF. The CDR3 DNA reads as TGTGCCAGCAGTAAAGGGACTAGCGGGAGGGCCGAATCCTACGAGCAGTACTTC.

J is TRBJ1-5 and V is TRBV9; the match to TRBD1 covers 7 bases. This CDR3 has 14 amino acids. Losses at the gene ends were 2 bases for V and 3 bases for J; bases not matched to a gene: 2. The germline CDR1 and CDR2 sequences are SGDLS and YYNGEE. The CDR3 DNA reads TGTGCCAGCAGCGTCACAGGGGACAATCAGCCCCAGCATTTT. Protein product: CASSVTGDNQPQHF.

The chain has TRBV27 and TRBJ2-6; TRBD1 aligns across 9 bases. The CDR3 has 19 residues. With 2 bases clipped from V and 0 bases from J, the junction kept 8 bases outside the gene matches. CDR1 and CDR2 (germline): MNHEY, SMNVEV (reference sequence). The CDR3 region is CASSLGPGQGISGANVLTF. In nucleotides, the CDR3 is TGTGCCAGCAGTTTAGGCCCGGGACAGGGCATCTCTGGGGCCAACGTCCTGACTTTC.

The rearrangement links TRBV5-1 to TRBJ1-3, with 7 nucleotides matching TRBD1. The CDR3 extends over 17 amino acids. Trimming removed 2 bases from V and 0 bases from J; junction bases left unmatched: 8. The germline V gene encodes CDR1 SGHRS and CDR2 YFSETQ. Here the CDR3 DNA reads TGCGCCAGCAGCTTTAATGGACAGGCGCCCTCTGGAAACACCATATATTTT. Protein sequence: CASSFNGQAPSGNTIYF.

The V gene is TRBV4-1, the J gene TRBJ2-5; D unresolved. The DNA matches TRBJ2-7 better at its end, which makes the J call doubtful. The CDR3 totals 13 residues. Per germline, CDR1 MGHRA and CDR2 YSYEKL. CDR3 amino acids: CASSPGDSYEQYF. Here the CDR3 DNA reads TGCGCCAGCAGCCCTGGCGACTCCTACGAGCAGTACTTC.

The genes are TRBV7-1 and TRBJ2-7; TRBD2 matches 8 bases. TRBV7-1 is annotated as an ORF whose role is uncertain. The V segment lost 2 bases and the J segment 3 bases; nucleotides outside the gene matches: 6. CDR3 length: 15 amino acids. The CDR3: CASSSPQAGVYEQYF. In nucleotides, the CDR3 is TGTGCCAGCAGCTCACCCCAAGCGGGAGTCTACGAGCAGTACTTC.

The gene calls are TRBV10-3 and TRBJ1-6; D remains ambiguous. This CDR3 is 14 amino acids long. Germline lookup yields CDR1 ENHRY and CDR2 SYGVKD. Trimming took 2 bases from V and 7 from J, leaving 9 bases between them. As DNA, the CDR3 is TGTGCCATCAGTGAGGACACGGCAAATTCACCCCTCCACTTT. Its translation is CAISEDTANSPLHF.

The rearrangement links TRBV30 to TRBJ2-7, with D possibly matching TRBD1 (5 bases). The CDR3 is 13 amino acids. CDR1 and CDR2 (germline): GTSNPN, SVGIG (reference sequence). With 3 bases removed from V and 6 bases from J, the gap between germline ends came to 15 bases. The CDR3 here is CAWSPIGVGEQYF. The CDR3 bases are TGTGCCTGGAGCCCCATAGGGGTAGGCGAGCAGTACTTC.

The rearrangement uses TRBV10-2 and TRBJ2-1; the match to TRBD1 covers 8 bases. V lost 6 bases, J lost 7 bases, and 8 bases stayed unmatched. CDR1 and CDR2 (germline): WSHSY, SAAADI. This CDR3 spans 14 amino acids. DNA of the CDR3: TGCGCCAGCAGAAAGGACAGGGAAGGAAATGAGCAGTTCTTC. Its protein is CASRKDREGNEQFF.

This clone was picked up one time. CDR3 DNA sequence: TGTGCCAGCAGTCGGGACGGCTACACAGATACGCAGTATTTT. Translation: CASSRDGYTDTQYF. V is TRBV2 and J is TRBJ2-3; tentatively, D is TRBD1 or TRBD2 (5 bases each). The V and J ends lost 5 bases and 2 bases respectively, with 11 bases between them. In germline, CDR1 is SNHLY, CDR2 FYNNEI. The CDR3 length is 14 residues.

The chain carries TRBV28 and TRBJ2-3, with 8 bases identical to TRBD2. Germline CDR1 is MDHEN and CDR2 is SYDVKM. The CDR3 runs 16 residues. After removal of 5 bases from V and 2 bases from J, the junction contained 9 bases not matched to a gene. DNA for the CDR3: TGTGCCAGCAGTGTACCACTAGCGGCTCTCACAGATACGCAGTATTTT. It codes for CASSVPLAALTDTQYF.

The CDR3 is CASSSTVDTYNEQFF. The DNA of the CDR3 is TGTGCCAGCAGTTCGACAGTGGATACTTACAATGAGCAGTTCTTC. The chain combines TRBV28 with TRBJ2-1; D might be TRBD1 (5 bases). Germline loops: CDR1 MDHEN, CDR2 SYDVKM. The V end was cut by 4 bases, the J end by 4 bases, with 14 bases between. The CDR3 covers 15 residues.

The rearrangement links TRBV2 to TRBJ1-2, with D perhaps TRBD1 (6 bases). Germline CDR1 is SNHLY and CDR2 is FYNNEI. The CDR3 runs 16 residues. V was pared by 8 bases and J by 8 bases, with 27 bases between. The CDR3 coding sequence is TGTGCCAGCTTAGAGTGGAGTGGCAGGGGTGCAGGGGGCTACACCTTC. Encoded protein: CASLEWSGRGAGGYTF. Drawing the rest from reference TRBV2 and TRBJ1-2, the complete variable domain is EPEVTQTPSHQVTQMGQEVILRCVPISNHLYFYWYRQILGQKVEFLVSFYNNEISEKSEIFDDQFSVERPDGSNFTLKIRSTKLEDSAMYFCASLEWSGRGAGGYTFGSGTRLTVV.

The CDR3 here is CASSPSRDSLNEQFF. DNA for the CDR3: TGTGCCAGCAGCCCCTCCCGGGACAGTCTAAATGAGCAGTTCTTC. This chain joins TRBV6-5 and TRBJ2-1; 7 bases agree with TRBD1. This CDR3 has 15 residues. V lost 6 bases and J lost 7; bases outside the gene matches: 12. CDR1 is MNHEY and CDR2 is SVGAGI in the germline V gene.

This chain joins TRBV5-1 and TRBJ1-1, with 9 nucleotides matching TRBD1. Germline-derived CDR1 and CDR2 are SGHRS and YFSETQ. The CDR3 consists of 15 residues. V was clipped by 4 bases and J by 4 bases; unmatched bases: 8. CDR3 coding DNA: TGCGCCAGCAGCCCCCGGGACAGGGTGCGCACTGAAGCTTTCTTT. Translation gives CASSPRDRVRTEAFF.

As DNA, the CDR3 is TGTGCCAGCTCCCGCGATGGGGAGACCCAGTACTTC. Translated, it gives CASSRDGETQYF. The gene calls are TRBV27 and TRBJ2-5; D call uncertain. CDR3 length equals 12 residues. Germline V gives CDR1 MNHEY, CDR2 SMNVEV (reference sequence). The V gene lost 8 bases and the J gene lost 5 bases, with 12 bases spanning the gap.

The CDR3 coding sequence is TGTGCCAGCAGCTTAGTAGAGGCTAGCGGGACGACCAATAGCACAGATACGCAGTATTTT. The encoded protein is CASSLVEASGTTNSTDTQYF. J is TRBJ2-3 and V is TRBV11-3, with 9 bases matching TRBD2. Germline V gene data show CDR1 as SGHNT and CDR2 as YENEEA. The CDR3 totals 20 residues. The J segment lost 0 bases and the V segment lost 1 base, leaving 14 bases of the junction unmatched.

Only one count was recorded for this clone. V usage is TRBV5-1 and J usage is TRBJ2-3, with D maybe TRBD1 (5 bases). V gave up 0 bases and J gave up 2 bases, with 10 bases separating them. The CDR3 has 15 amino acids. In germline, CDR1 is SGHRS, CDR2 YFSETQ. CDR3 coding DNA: TGCGCCAGCAGCTTGGTGCAGGGCACCACAGATACGCAGTATTTT. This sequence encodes CASSLVQGTTDTQYF.

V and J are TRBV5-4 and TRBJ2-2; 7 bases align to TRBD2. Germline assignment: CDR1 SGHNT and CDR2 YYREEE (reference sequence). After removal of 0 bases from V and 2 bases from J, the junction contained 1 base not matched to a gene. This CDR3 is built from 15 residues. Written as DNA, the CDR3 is TGTGCCAGCAGCTTGGGACTAGCCAACACCGGGGAGCTGTTTTTT. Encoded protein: CASSLGLANTGELFF.

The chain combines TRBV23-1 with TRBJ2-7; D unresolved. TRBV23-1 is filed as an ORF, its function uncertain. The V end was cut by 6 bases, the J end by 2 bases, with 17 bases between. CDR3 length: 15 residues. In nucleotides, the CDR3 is TGCGCCAGCAGAACAAGGGTGTTAAGAACCTACGAGCAGTACTTC. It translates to CASRTRVLRTYEQYF.

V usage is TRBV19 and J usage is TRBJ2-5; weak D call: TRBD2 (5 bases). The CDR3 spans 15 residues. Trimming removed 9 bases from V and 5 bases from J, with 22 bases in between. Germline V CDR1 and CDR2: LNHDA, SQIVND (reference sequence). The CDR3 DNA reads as TGTGCCAGGAAACCGGATGGACTCCGCAGGGAGACCCAGTACTTC. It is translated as CARKPDGLRRETQYF.

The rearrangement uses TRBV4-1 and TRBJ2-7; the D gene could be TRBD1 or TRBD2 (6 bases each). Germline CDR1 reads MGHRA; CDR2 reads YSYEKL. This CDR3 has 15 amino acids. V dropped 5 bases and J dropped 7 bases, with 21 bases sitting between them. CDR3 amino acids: CASSYEQGLSGEQYF. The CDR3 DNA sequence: TGCGCCAGCAGCTATGAACAGGGACTTTCCGGGGAGCAGTACTTC.

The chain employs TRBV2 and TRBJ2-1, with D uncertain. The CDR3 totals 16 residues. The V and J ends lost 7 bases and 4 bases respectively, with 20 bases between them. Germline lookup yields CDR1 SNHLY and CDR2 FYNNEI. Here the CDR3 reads CASTLPWDPGYNEQFF. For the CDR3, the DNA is TGTGCCAGCACCCTTCCCTGGGATCCTGGGTACAATGAGCAGTTCTTC.